These 21 T cell receptor beta chains came from one sample sequenced in a study of regulatory T cells in long-lasting Graves disease. Library construction for TCR beta used iRepertoire HTBI primers and Arm-PCR of CDR3 regions. TCRdb re-called the multiplex PCR reads through MiXCR, storing one row per CDR3 protein. The sample has roughly 530,000 distinct CDR3 sequences, about 16% seen once. Time point in this sample: newly diagnosed GD, antithyroid drugs for less than 3 months. After RNA was extracted from PBMCs, the TCR library was made from it. The sample was also linked to a second study, of T cells in Graves' hyperthyroidism and ophthalmopathy.

The starting material was peripheral blood mononuclear cells (PBMCs), obtained at new diagnosis, from a patient treated with antithyroid drugs. The receptors here all came from a woman aged 35-65 years with Graves disease.

This clonotype appeared a few times. The chain has TRBV6-2 or TRBV6-3 and TRBJ2-1; D perhaps matches TRBD2 (5 bases). The ends were cut back, 5 bases at V and 1 base at J, with 18 bases in the middle. CDR3 length: 17 residues. CDR1 is MNHEY, CDR2 SVGEGT, per germline. The CDR3 DNA reads as TGTGCCAGCAGTGGCCTAGGAGGAAGAGGGTCCTACAATGAGCAGTTCTTC. Protein product: CASSGLGGRGSYNEQFF.

This clonotype appeared a few times. The chain carries TRBV20-1 and TRBJ2-6; TRBD1 agrees at 9 bases. The J segment lost 0 bases and the V segment lost 2 bases, leaving 5 bases of the junction unmatched. This CDR3 contains 17 residues. Germline values: CDR1 DFQATT, CDR2 SNEGSKA (reference sequence). CDR3 amino acids: CSARSGQGSSGANVLTF. The CDR3 DNA is TGCAGTGCTAGATCGGGACAGGGATCCTCTGGGGCCAACGTCCTGACTTTC.

In this sample, this clonotype turned up many times. The chain combines TRBV28 with TRBJ1-1; D is possibly TRBD1 (6 bases). V gave up 7 bases and J gave up 8 bases, with 11 bases separating them. Looked up from germline, CDR1 is MDHEN and CDR2 is SYDVKM. This CDR3 spans 11 amino acids. DNA for the CDR3: TGTGCCAGCATGGGGACACTCGAAGCTTTCTTT. It encodes CASMGTLEAFF.

The table lists this clonotype with many counts. The V and J genes are TRBV10-2 and TRBJ1-1, with D hard to call. Trimming cost V 6 bases and J 3 bases, with 14 bases left between them. The CDR3 is 14 residues long. Germline V gene lookup returns CDR1 WSHSY and CDR2 SAAADI. CDR3 sequence reads: CASRRVNTDTEAFF. CDR3 coding DNA: TGCGCCAGCAGACGGGTCAACACGGACACTGAAGCTTTCTTT.

The V gene is TRBV18, the J gene TRBJ1-3; 7 positions match TRBD1. The CDR3 is 14 residues long. CDR1 and CDR2 (germline): KGHSH, LQKENI. V shed 3 bases, J shed 4 bases, and the junction held 3 bases outside the gene matches. CDR3 sequence (DNA): TGTGCCAGCTCACCGCCGGACAGGGGAAACACCATATATTTT. It yields the protein CASSPPDRGNTIYF. The full variable domain, with the rest looked up from reference TRBV18 and TRBJ1-3, is NAGVMQNPRHLVRRRGQEARLRCSPMKGHSHVYWYRQLPEEGLKFMVYLQKENIIDESGMPKERFSAEFPKEGPSILRIQQVVRGDSAAYFCASSPPDRGNTIYFGEGSWLTVV.

With respect to this clonotype: As the CDR3 is not closed by the conserved phenylalanine or tryptophan, this likely results from a read error. V and J are TRBV6-2 or TRBV6-3 and TRBJ1-5, with D possibly being TRBD1 (5 bases). The V gene's germline CDR1 is MNHEY and CDR2 SVGEGT. The CDR3 runs to 11 residues. Trimming stripped 5 bases from V and 9 bases from J, with 8 bases between. CDR3: CASSGAWPQHS. The CDR3 nucleotides are TGTGCCAGCAGTGGGGCCTGGCCCCAGCATTCT.

This clonotype was found many times. The chain joins TRBV24-1 to TRBJ2-5; no reliable D call. The length of the CDR3 is 12 residues. CDR1 and CDR2 (germline): KGHDR, SFDVKD. Trimming took off 2 bases at V and 4 bases at J, with 4 bases between the two ends. The CDR3 reads CATSDSAETQYF. The CDR3 DNA sequence: TGTGCCACCAGTGATTCTGCAGAGACCCAGTACTTC.

This clonotype was found many times. V and J are TRBV5-5 and TRBJ2-1; D uncertain. The V end lost 0 bases, the J end lost 7 bases, and 5 bases lay between the germline ends. The CDR3 runs 12 residues. Germline V gives CDR1 SGHKS, CDR2 YYEKEE (reference sequence). The CDR3 nucleotides read TGTGCCAGCAGCTTGGAAGTGAATGAGCAGTTCTTC. Translation gives CASSLEVNEQFF.

This chain joins TRBV20-1 and TRBJ2-7; D possibly corresponds to TRBD1 (5 bases). Trimming stripped 6 bases from V and 0 bases from J, with 18 bases between. CDR1 is DFQATT and CDR2 is SNEGSKA in the germline V gene (reference sequence). The CDR3 runs 15 residues. DNA of the CDR3: TGCAGTGCAGACCAGGGTTCCCAAAGCTCCTACGAGCAGTACTTC. Its translation: CSADQGSQSSYEQYF.

This clonotype was counted ten times or more. The chain has TRBV7-9 and TRBJ1-1, with D perhaps matching TRBD1 (5 bases). The ends were cut back, 3 bases at V and 3 bases at J, with 29 bases in the middle. The CDR3 length is 20 residues. The germline V gene encodes CDR1 SEHNR and CDR2 FQNEAQ (reference sequence). CDR3 sequence (DNA): TGTGCCAGCAGCTTCGGGGGATGGGAGATTGGTCCGGGGAGGTACACTGAAGCTTTCTTT. Encoded protein: CASSFGGWEIGPGRYTEAFF. The full variable domain, completed using reference TRBV7-9 and TRBJ1-1, is DTGVSQNPRHKITKRGQNVTFRCDPISEHNRLYWYRQTLGQGPEFLTYFQNEAQLEKSRLLSDRFSAERPKGSFSTLEIQRTEQGDSAMYLCASSFGGWEIGPGRYTEAFFGQGTRLTVV.

Ten or more counts support this clonotype. This chain connects TRBV20-1 to TRBJ2-5; D possibly corresponds to TRBD2 (7 bases). V lost 3 bases to trimming and J lost 1 base, with 18 bases between them. The CDR3 loop spans 16 amino acids. CDR1 and CDR2 (germline): DFQATT, SNEGSKA (reference sequence). CDR3 in amino acids: CSASRSRGGFQETQYF. The CDR3 DNA follows: TGCAGTGCTAGTCGATCGAGGGGGGGATTCCAAGAGACCCAGTACTTC.

The chain employs TRBV7-6 and TRBJ1-3; possible D gene TRBD1, 5 bases. V lost 0 bases and J 0 bases, leaving 6 bases between the germline ends. This CDR3 is 15 amino acids long. Per germline, CDR1 SGHVS and CDR2 FNYEAQ. This CDR3 is CASSLAGVSGNTIYF. The CDR3 DNA reads as TGTGCCAGCAGCTTAGCAGGGGTCTCTGGAAACACCATATATTTT.

This sequence joins TRBV6-4 and TRBJ2-2, with D possibly being TRBD1 or TRBD2 (6 bases each). The CDR3 runs 13 residues. The V and J ends lost 8 bases and 8 bases respectively, with 15 bases between them. Germline CDR1 is MRHNA and CDR2 is SNTAGT. In DNA, the CDR3 is TGTGCCAGCGGGGGGCCGCCAGCTGGGGAGCTGTTTTTT. Amino acid sequence: CASGGPPAGELFF.

A few counts support this clonotype. The chain couples TRBV12-3 or TRBV12-4 to TRBJ1-4, with D maybe TRBD1 (5 bases). This CDR3 spans 13 amino acids. V shed 7 bases and J shed 7 bases, with 13 bases lying between them. The CDR3 protein is CASTPDRFEKLFF. The CDR3 nucleotides read TGTGCCAGCACCCCCGACAGATTTGAAAAACTGTTTTTT.

This clonotype was recorded only once. Compared with germline, one end of the junction differs, possibly owing to a read error. This chain joins TRBV12-3 or TRBV12-4 and TRBJ2-2; D is perhaps TRBD2 (6 bases). This CDR3 has 16 residues. The CDR3, as DNA: TGTGCCAGCAGTTTAAAAACATACTCGGGCACCGGGGGGCTGTTTTTT. Its protein product is CASSLKTYSGTGGLFF.

The rearrangement links TRBV7-9 to TRBJ2-7, with TRBD2 matching over 14 bases. CDR1 is SEHNR, CDR2 FQNEAQ, per germline (reference sequence). The CDR3 is 14 residues long. The J segment lost 9 bases and the V segment lost 5 bases, leaving 6 bases of the junction unmatched. The CDR3 DNA follows: TGTGCCAGCAGCCCCCGGACTAGCGGGGGGTGGCAGTACTTC. As protein: CASSPRTSGGWQYF.

The sample holds a few counts of this clonotype. This chain connects TRBV7-2 to TRBJ1-2; TRBD1 matches 10 bases. The junction had 7 bases not matched to a gene; V was cut back by 3 bases and J by 6 bases. From germline, CDR1 is SGHTA and CDR2 FQGNSA. This CDR3 region has 15 residues. CDR3 coding DNA: TGTGCCAGCAGCTTCCGGGGACAGGGGAAGGATGGCTACACCTTC. This sequence encodes CASSFRGQGKDGYTF.

The table lists this clonotype with a few counts. This chain connects TRBV20-1 to TRBJ2-7; 16 bases align to TRBD2. Looked up from germline, CDR1 is DFQATT and CDR2 is SNEGSKA (reference sequence). V lost 0 bases, J lost 3 bases, and 5 bases stayed unmatched. This CDR3 is built from 17 residues. CDR3 in DNA: TGCAGTGCTAGAGACTCGGGACTAGCGGGGGGGCTCTACGAGCAGTACTTC. This translates into CSARDSGLAGGLYEQYF.

With respect to this clonotype: Since a much larger clone is just one base distant, this may be a read error. This chain uses TRBV30 with TRBJ2-7; D might be TRBD2 (7 bases). CDR3 length: 13 amino acids. The germline V gene encodes CDR1 GTSNPN and CDR2 SVGIG (reference sequence). The V and J ends lost 6 bases and 1 base respectively, with 13 bases between them. The DNA of the CDR3 is TGTGCCTGTCGGGGGGCAGAATCCTACGAGCAGTACTTC. Amino acid sequence: CACRGAESYEQYF.

The sample holds many counts of this clonotype. The chain employs TRBV11-2 and TRBJ1-2; D gene unclear. The CDR3 has 12 residues. V lost 5 bases and J 7 bases, leaving 11 bases between the germline ends. Germline-derived CDR1 and CDR2 are SGHAT and FQNNGV. The CDR3 coding sequence is TGTGCCAGCAGCGCGTACAGTCTTGGCTACACCTTC. This sequence encodes CASSAYSLGYTF.

This clonotype came up a few times. The chain has TRBV19 and TRBJ1-2, with 10 bases fitting TRBD1. The V gene's germline CDR1 is LNHDA and CDR2 SQIVND (reference sequence). The CDR3 loop spans 14 amino acids. V lost 7 bases and J lost 8; bases outside the gene matches: 10. CDR3 loop: CASTPDRGRRGYTF. In nucleotides, the CDR3 is TGTGCCAGTACCCCTGACAGGGGGCGAAGAGGCTACACCTTC.